These T cell receptor beta chains were read from a single sample in a study of early T cells in non-severe SARS-CoV-2 infection. TCRdb fed the 5' RACE reads into MiXCR, producing one record per CDR3 protein. Of 50,000 to 60,000 distinct CDR3 sequences in the sample, around 10% were seen once. Sequenced input: whole blood. The receptor set was obtained from an adult who was a healthcare worker with PCR-confirmed SARS-CoV-2 infection or an uninfected control (not recorded which). CDR3s include the opening cysteine and the closing phenylalanine or tryptophan. Fields, in order: clone size, V gene, J gene, D gene, CDR3 DNA, CDR3 protein. The D gene is left open where the match is weak. The size of a clone is reported for some rows only, either as once, few or many, or as a class for expanded clones.

size: .
V: TRBV7-2
J: TRBJ2-2
D: .
DNA: TGTGCCAGCAGCGCTCTAGCGAACACCGGGGAGCTGTTTTTT
CDR3: CASSALANTGELFF

size: many
V: TRBV5-4
J: TRBJ2-1
D: .
DNA: TGTGCCAGCAGCTTGGACCCAACGTACAATGAGCAGTTCTTC
CDR3: CASSLDPTYNEQFF

size: many
V: TRBV21-1
J: TRBJ2-2
D: .
DNA: TGTGCCAGCAGCAAAGGGGATTTGAACACCGGGGAGCTGTTTTTT
CDR3: CASSKGDLNTGELFF

size: few
V: TRBV7-9
J: TRBJ2-5
D: .
DNA: TGTGCCGCCGGGGCCCAAGAGACCCAGTACTTC
CDR3: CAAGAQETQYF

size: .
V: TRBV11-2
J: TRBJ1-2
D: .
DNA: TGTGCCAGCAGCTCCCAGCGGCTCGGACTTAACTATGGCTACACCTTC
CDR3: CASSSQRLGLNYGYTF

size: .
V: TRBV11-1
J: TRBJ1-1
D: .
DNA: TGTGCCAGCAGCTTTGTGAGGGAGAACACTGAAGCTTTCTTT
CDR3: CASSFVRENTEAFF

size: .
V: TRBV4-2
J: TRBJ2-7
D: TRBD1
DNA: TGTGCCAGCAGCCAAGGTCAGGGGGTCTACGAGCAGTACTTC
CDR3: CASSQGQGVYEQYF

size: .
V: TRBV5-1
J: TRBJ2-5
D: TRBD2
DNA: TGCGCCAGCAGCTTGTGGAGCGGGAGTAGGCAAGAGACCCAGTACTTC
CDR3: CASSLWSGSRQETQYF

size: many
V: TRBV29-1
J: TRBJ2-1
D: .
DNA: TGCAGCGTTCAGGAGAACCCTCCCCATGAGCAGTTCTTC
CDR3: CSVQENPPHEQFF

size: few
V: TRBV10-3
J: TRBJ1-6
D: TRBD1
DNA: TGTGCCCTTCGACAGGGGGCTGGTTCACCCCTCCACTTT
CDR3: CALRQGAGSPLHF

size: many
V: TRBV3-1
J: TRBJ1-1
D: .
DNA: TGTGCCAGCAGCCAACGGGGGAAAGCTTTCTTT
CDR3: CASSQRGKAFF

size: .
V: TRBV29-1
J: TRBJ2-7
D: .
DNA: TGCAGCGTGGCCCTAGTGGTTTTAGGGGGCTACGAGCAGTACTTC
CDR3: CSVALVVLGGYEQYF

size: few
V: TRBV7-9
J: TRBJ2-4
D: TRBD1
DNA: TGTGCCAGCAGCCGGACAGGGGGCTTCGGTAGCGGGAGCAAAAACATTCAGTACTTC
CDR3: CASSRTGGFGSGSKNIQYF

size: few
V: TRBV9
J: TRBJ2-3
D: .
DNA: TGTGCCAGCAGCGTAGGCCCATCGGGAGATACGCAGTATTTT
CDR3: CASSVGPSGDTQYF

size: few
V: TRBV4-2
J: TRBJ1-1
D: .
DNA: TGTGCCAGCAGCCAAGATCCCCAGGGCACCACTGAAGCTTTCTTT
CDR3: CASSQDPQGTTEAFF

size: .
V: TRBV20-1
J: TRBJ1-5
D: .
DNA: TGCAGTGCTAGCCCGGGGAGCTCTAATCAGCCCCAGCATTTT
CDR3: CSASPGSSNQPQHF

size: few
V: TRBV11-3
J: TRBJ1-2
D: .
DNA: TGTGCCAGCAGCCCGAAAGTTGGAAAAAACTATGGCTACACCTTC
CDR3: CASSPKVGKNYGYTF

size: .
V: TRBV12-3/TRBV12-4
J: TRBJ1-1
D: .
DNA: TGTGCCAGCAGTTTACTCGGTAGTGAAGCTTTCTTT
CDR3: CASSLLGSEAFF

size: few
V: TRBV18
J: TRBJ2-4
D: TRBD2
DNA: TGTGCCAGCTCACCACCCGCGGGGGGCAAAAACATTCAGTACTTC
CDR3: CASSPPAGGKNIQYF

size: few
V: TRBV19
J: TRBJ1-5
D: .
DNA: TGTGCCAGTAGTCAAGGTGGGGCTCAGCCCCAGCATTTT
CDR3: CASSQGGAQPQHF

size: .
V: TRBV12-3/TRBV12-4
J: TRBJ2-1
D: TRBD2
DNA: TGTGCCAGCTCCGTATTCTCCAGCGGGGGGGCCGCGGGATTCTTC
CDR3: CASSVFSSGGAAGFF

size: many
V: TRBV2
J: TRBJ1-3
D: .
DNA: TGTGCCAGCAAGAGTCAGGGACCCGGAAACACCATATATTTT
CDR3: CASKSQGPGNTIYF

size: many
V: TRBV6-5
J: TRBJ2-3
D: TRBD1
DNA: TGTGCCACCACCCGACAGGGGATCACAGATACGCAGTATTTT
CDR3: CATTRQGITDTQYF

size: many
V: TRBV12-3/TRBV12-4
J: TRBJ1-1
D: TRBD1
DNA: TGTGCCAGCAGAACGGTGGGGCAGGGGGGCACTGAAGCTTTCTTT
CDR3: CASRTVGQGGTEAFF

size: many
V: TRBV6-6
J: TRBJ2-3
D: TRBD2
DNA: TGTGCCAGCCGCCTGACTAGCGGGTCTAAAGATACGCAGTATTTT
CDR3: CASRLTSGSKDTQYF

size: many
V: TRBV5-1
J: TRBJ2-2
D: .
DNA: TGCGCCAGCAATACAGGGCAGGGCGGGGAGCTGTTTTTT
CDR3: CASNTGQGGELFF

size: many
V: TRBV29-1
J: TRBJ2-3
D: TRBD2
DNA: TGCAGCGTCCTGGGACTAGCGGGGGCCGTAGATACGCAGTATTTT
CDR3: CSVLGLAGAVDTQYF

size: many
V: TRBV15
J: TRBJ2-1
D: TRBD1
DNA: TGTGCCACCAGCAGAGGGACAGGGGTACAGGAGCAGTTCTTC
CDR3: CATSRGTGVQEQFF

size: many
V: TRBV25-1
J: TRBJ2-2
D: .
DNA: TGTGCCAGCAGTGAACCTGGGGGGCTCACCGGGGAGCTGTTTTTT
CDR3: CASSEPGGLTGELFF

size: few
V: TRBV28
J: TRBJ2-3
D: TRBD2
DNA: TGTGCCAGTTTAGCGGGAGGAGCAGATACGCAGTATTTT
CDR3: CASLAGGADTQYF

size: few
V: TRBV5-1
J: TRBJ2-3
D: TRBD1
DNA: TGCGCCAGCAGAGGGGGACAGGGCATTGCAGATACGCAGTATTTT
CDR3: CASRGGQGIADTQYF

size: few
V: TRBV7-6
J: TRBJ2-1
D: TRBD2
DNA: TGTGCCAGCAGCCCCCGACTAGCGGGAGTTGATGAGCAGTTCTTC
CDR3: CASSPRLAGVDEQFF

size: many
V: TRBV7-9
J: TRBJ1-1
D: TRBD1
DNA: TGTGCCAGCAGCACTGGGACAGGGCTGAACACTGAAGCTTTCTTT
CDR3: CASSTGTGLNTEAFF

size: .
V: TRBV5-1
J: TRBJ2-2
D: .
DNA: TGCGCCAGCAGCTTGGGTCGGGAAGCCGGGGAGCTGTTTTTT
CDR3: CASSLGREAGELFF

size: .
V: TRBV12-3/TRBV12-4
J: TRBJ1-4
D: .
DNA: TGTGCCAGCAGTCCCCGAGACGAAAAACTGTTTTTT
CDR3: CASSPRDEKLFF

size: few
V: TRBV7-2
J: TRBJ2-7
D: .
DNA: TGTGCCAGCAGCTTAGACAGCGGGGACACCTACGAGCAGTACTTC
CDR3: CASSLDSGDTYEQYF

size: .
V: TRBV28
J: TRBJ2-4
D: .
DNA: TGTGCCAGCAGTCCGCGAGACATTCAGTACTTC
CDR3: CASSPRDIQYF

size: .
V: TRBV5-1
J: TRBJ2-1
D: TRBD2
DNA: TGCGCCAGCAGCTTGGGGACTAGCGGATTGTACAATGAGCAGTTCTTC
CDR3: CASSLGTSGLYNEQFF

size: few
V: TRBV24-1
J: TRBJ2-1
D: .
DNA: TGTGCCACCAGTGATCCTAATGCGGGTTGGCCTTACAATGAGCAGTTCTTC
CDR3: CATSDPNAGWPYNEQFF

size: .
V: TRBV11-3
J: TRBJ2-1
D: TRBD2
DNA: TGTGCCAGCAGCTTAGGTCGGGGGGGAATCGAGCAGTTCTTC
CDR3: CASSLGRGGIEQFF

size: few
V: TRBV12-3/TRBV12-4
J: TRBJ2-6
D: .
DNA: TGTGCCAGCAGACCTTCAGGGACTGGGGCCAACGTCCTGACTTTC
CDR3: CASRPSGTGANVLTF

size: .
V: TRBV7-9
J: TRBJ1-4
D: .
DNA: TGTGCCAGCAGCTTAAGCAGGACAACTAATGAAAAACTGTTTTTT
CDR3: CASSLSRTTNEKLFF

size: .
V: TRBV12-3/TRBV12-4
J: TRBJ2-5
D: .
DNA: TGTGCCAGCAGTTTGGTCAACAGCCAAGAGACCCAGTACTTC
CDR3: CASSLVNSQETQYF

size: medium-sized
V: TRBV5-1
J: TRBJ2-3
D: .
DNA: TGCGCCAGCAGCTCGCGCCCAGGGAACACAGATACGCAGTATTTT
CDR3: CASSSRPGNTDTQYF

size: .
V: TRBV5-8
J: TRBJ1-5
D: .
DNA: TGTGCCAGCAGCTTGGGGCAGACCGGCAATCAGCCCCAGCATTTT
CDR3: CASSLGQTGNQPQHF

size: .
V: TRBV6-5
J: TRBJ2-3
D: .
DNA: TGTGCCAGCAGGTCCCCCGGCACAGATACGCAGTATTTT
CDR3: CASRSPGTDTQYF

size: many
V: TRBV12-3/TRBV12-4
J: TRBJ2-2
D: TRBD1
DNA: TGTGCCAGCAGATACGGGACAGGGGCGAACACCGGGGAGCTGTTTTTT
CDR3: CASRYGTGANTGELFF

size: many
V: TRBV29-1
J: TRBJ1-1
D: .
DNA: TGCAGCGTTGACTTTGGGACTGAATTGGCTTTCTTT
CDR3: CSVDFGTELAFF

size: .
V: TRBV11-1
J: TRBJ2-5
D: .
DNA: TGTGCCAGCAGCTCCCGGTACCAAGAGACCCAGTACTTC
CDR3: CASSSRYQETQYF

size: many
V: TRBV27
J: TRBJ2-7
D: .
DNA: TGTGCCAGCAGTTTAGGGCGGGTTACCTACGAGCAGTACTTC
CDR3: CASSLGRVTYEQYF

size: many
V: TRBV10-1
J: TRBJ2-3
D: TRBD1
DNA: TGCGCCCAAGCTTGGAGGACAGGGGGGGTAGATACGCAGTATTTT
CDR3: CAQAWRTGGVDTQYF

size: .
V: TRBV7-3
J: TRBJ2-5
D: TRBD2
DNA: TGTGCCAGCAGCTTAAGGGGGACTAGCCAAGAGACCCAGTACTTC
CDR3: CASSLRGTSQETQYF

size: few
V: TRBV29-1
J: TRBJ2-5
D: .
DNA: TGCAGCGTTGAAGAAGTTTGGCAGGGGAGGGAGACCCAGTACTTC
CDR3: CSVEEVWQGRETQYF